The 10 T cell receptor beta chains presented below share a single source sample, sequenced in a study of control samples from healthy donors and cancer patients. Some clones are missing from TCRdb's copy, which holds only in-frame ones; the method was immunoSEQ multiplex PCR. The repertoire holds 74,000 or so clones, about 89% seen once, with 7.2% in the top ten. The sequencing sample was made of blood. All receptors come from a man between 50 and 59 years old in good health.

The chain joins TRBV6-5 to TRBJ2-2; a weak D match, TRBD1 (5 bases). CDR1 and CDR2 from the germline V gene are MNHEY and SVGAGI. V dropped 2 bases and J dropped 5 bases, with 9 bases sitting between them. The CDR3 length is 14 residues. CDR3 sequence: CASSYGRATGELFF. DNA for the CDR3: TGTGCCAGCAGTTACGGCAGGGCAACCGGGGAGCTGTTTTTT.

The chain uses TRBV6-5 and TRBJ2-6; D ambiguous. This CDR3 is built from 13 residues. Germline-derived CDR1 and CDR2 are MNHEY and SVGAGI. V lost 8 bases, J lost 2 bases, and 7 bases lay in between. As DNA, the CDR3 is TGTGCCAGCGGGGTTCCTGGGGCCAACGTCCTGACTTTC. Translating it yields CASGVPGANVLTF.

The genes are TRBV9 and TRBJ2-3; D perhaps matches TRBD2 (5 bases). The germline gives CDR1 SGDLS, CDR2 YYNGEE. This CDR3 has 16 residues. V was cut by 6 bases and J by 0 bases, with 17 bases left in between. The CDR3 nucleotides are TGTGCCAGCACCAGACAACCAAGCGGAAGCACAGATACGCAGTATTTT. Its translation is CASTRQPSGSTDTQYF.

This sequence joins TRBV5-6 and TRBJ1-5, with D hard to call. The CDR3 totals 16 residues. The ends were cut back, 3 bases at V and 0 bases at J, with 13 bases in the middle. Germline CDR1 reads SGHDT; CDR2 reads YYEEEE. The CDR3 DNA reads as TGTGCCAGCAGCTCTTGGGGTCAATTTAGCAATCAGCCCCAGCATTTT. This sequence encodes CASSSWGQFSNQPQHF.

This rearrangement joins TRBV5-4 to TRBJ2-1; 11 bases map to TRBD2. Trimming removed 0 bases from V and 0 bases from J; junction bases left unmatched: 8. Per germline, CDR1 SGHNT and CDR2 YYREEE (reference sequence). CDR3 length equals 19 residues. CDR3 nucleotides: TGTGCCAGCAGCTTGGGGTATGGGACTAGCGGTTCCTCCTACAATGAGCAGTTCTTC. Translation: CASSLGYGTSGSSYNEQFF.

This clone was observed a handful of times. CDR3 bases: TGTGCCAGCAGCTTTGACGGGGCCTGGGGCTACACCTTC. It encodes CASSFDGAWGYTF. The rearrangement uses TRBV7-3 and TRBJ1-2; a possible D gene is TRBD1 (5 bases). CDR3 length: 13 residues. The germline gives CDR1 SGHTA, CDR2 FQGTGA. V lost 3 bases and J 8 bases, leaving 13 bases between the germline ends.

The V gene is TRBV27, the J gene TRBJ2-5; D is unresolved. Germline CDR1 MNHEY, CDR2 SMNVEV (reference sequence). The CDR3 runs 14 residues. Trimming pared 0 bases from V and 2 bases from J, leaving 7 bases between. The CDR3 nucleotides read TGTGCCAGCAGTTTATCGATGGCACAAGAGACCCAGTACTTC. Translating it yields CASSLSMAQETQYF.

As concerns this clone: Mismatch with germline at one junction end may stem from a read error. The CDR3 DNA is TGTGCTAGCAGCCAAATGACAGGGGTGAGGGAGACCCAGTACTTC. It codes for CASSQMTGVRETQYF. The chain carries TRBV7-7 and TRBJ2-5; 8 nucleotides line up with TRBD1. The germline CDR1 and CDR2 sequences are SSHAT and FNYEAQ (reference sequence). CDR3 length: 15 residues. The full variable domain, rest sourced from reference TRBV7-7 and TRBJ2-5, is GAGVSQSPRYKVTKRGQDVTLRCDPISSHATLYWYQQALGQGPEFLTYFNYEAQPDKSGLPSDRFSAERPEGSISTLTIQRTEQRDSAMYRCASSQMTGVRETQYFGPGTRLLVL.

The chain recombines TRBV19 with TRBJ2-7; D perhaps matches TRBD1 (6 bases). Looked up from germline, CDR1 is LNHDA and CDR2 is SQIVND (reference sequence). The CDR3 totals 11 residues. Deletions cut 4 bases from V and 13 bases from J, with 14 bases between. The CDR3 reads CASSSDRNLYF. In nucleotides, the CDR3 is TGTGCCAGTAGTAGTGACAGGAATCTCTACTTC.

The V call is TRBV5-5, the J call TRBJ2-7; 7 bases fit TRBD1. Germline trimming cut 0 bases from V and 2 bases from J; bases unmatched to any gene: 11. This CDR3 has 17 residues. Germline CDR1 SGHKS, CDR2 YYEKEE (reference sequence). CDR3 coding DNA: TGTGCCAGCAGCTTGGCCTTAGCGACAGGGTCACCCTACGAGCAGTACTTC. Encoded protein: CASSLALATGSPYEQYF.